This T cell receptor (beta chain) comes out of a study of blood T cell repertoires in COVID-19. The overall study: The origin of the acute and convalescent COVID-19 samples was the United States, Italy and Spain.

This clone was seen once. The method was immunoSEQ multiplex PCR; TCRdb's version includes in-frame clones alone and lacks a portion of them. The sample has about 36,000 clones; 65% to 80% are singletons. This clonotype originated in a man aged 55-75 years with active COVID-19. Sequenced material: peripheral blood.

The CDR3 coding sequence is TGCGCCAGCAGCCCTCGTCCCAGGGGACCTGGAAACACCATATATTTT. This sequence encodes CASSPRPRGPGNTIYF. This sequence joins TRBV4-1 and TRBJ1-3; D may be TRBD1 (6 bases). The germline V and J ends were trimmed by 4 bases and 2 bases, with 15 bases remaining between them. Germline V gene data show CDR1 as MGHRA and CDR2 as YSYEKL. The CDR3 contains 16 residues.